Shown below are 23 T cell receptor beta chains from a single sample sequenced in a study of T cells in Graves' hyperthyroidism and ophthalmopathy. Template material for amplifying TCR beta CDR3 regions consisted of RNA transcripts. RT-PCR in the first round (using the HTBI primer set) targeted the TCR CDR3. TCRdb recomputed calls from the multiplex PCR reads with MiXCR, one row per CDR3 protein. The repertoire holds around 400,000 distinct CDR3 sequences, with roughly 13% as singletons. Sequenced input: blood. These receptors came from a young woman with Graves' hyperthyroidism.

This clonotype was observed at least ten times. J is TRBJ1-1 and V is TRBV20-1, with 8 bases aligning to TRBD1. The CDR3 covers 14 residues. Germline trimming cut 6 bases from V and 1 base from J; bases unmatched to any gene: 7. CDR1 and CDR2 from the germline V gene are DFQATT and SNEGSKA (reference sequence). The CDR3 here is CSARFGQGNTEAFF. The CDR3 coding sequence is TGCAGTGCCCGCTTCGGACAGGGGAACACTGAAGCTTTCTTT.

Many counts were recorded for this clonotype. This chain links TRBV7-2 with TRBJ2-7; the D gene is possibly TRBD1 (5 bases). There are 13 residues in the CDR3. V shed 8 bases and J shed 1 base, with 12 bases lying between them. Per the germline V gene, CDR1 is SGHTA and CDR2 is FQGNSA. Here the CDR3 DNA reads TGTGCCAGCGCCAGGGTTAGTTCCTACGAGCAGTACTTC. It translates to CASARVSSYEQYF.

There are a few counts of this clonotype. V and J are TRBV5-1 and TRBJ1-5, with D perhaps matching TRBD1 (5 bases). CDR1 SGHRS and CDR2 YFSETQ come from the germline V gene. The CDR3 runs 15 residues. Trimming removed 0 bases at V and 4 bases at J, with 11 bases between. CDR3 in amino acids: CASSLADSTNQPQHF. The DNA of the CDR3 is TGCGCCAGCAGCTTGGCCGACAGTACGAATCAGCCCCAGCATTTT. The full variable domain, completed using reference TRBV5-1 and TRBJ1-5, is KAGVTQTPRYLIKTRGQQVTLSCSPISGHRSVSWYQQTPGQGLQFLFEYFSETQRNKGNFPGRFSGRQFSNSRSEMNVSTLELGDSALYLCASSLADSTNQPQHFGDGTRLSIL.

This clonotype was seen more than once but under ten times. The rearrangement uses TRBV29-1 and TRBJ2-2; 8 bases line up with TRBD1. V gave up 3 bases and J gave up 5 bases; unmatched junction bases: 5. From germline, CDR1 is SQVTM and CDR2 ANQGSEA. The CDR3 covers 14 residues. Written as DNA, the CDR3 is TGCAGCGTTGACCAGGGGGCAAGAACCGGGGAGCTGTTTTTT. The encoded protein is CSVDQGARTGELFF.

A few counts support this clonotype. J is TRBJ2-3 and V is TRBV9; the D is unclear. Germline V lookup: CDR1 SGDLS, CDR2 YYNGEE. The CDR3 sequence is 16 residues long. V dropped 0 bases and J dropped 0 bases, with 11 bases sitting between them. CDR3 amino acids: CASSVVGTTSTDTQYF. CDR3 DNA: TGTGCCAGCAGCGTAGTCGGTACTACTAGCACAGATACGCAGTATTTT. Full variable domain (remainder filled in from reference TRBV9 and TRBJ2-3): DSGVTQTPKHLITATGQRVTLRCSPRSGDLSVYWYQQSLDQGLQFLIQYYNGEERAKGNILERFSAQQFPDLHSELNLSSLELGDSALYFCASSVVGTTSTDTQYFGPGTRLTVL.

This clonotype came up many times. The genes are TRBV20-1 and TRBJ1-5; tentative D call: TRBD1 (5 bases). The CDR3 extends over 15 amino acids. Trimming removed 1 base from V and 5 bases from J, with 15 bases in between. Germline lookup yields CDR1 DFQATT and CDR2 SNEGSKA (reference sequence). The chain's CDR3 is CSARAKRDGDQPQHF. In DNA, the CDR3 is TGCAGTGCTAGAGCTAAACGGGACGGAGATCAGCCCCAGCATTTT.

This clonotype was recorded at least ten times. The CDR3 DNA is TGTGCCAGCAGCGGGGGACGTAGGACAGACCTCTACGAGCAGTACTTC. Protein: CASSGGRRTDLYEQYF. The chain joins TRBV3-1 to TRBJ2-7; D might be TRBD1 (6 bases). V was trimmed by 5 bases and J by 3 bases, leaving 20 bases between them. Germline CDR1 and CDR2: LGHDT and YNNKEL (reference sequence). The CDR3 runs to 16 residues.

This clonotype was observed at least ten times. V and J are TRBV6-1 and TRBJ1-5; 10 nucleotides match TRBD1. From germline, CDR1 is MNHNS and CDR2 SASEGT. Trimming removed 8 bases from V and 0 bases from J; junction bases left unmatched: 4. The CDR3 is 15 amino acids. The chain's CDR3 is CASRQGAYSNQPQHF. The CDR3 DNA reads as TGTGCCAGCCGACAGGGGGCCTATAGCAATCAGCCCCAGCATTTT.

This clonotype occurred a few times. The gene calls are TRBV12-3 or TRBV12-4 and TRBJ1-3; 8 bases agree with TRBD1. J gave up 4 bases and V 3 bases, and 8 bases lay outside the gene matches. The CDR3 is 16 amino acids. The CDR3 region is CASSFRQGSRGNTIYF. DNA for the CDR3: TGTGCCAGCAGTTTTCGACAGGGGTCGAGAGGAAACACCATATATTTT.

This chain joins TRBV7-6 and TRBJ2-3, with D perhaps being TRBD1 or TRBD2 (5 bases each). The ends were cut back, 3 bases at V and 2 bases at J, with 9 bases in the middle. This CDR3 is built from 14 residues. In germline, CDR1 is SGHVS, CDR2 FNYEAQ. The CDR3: CASSLSGHTDTQYF. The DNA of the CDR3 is TGTGCCAGCAGCTTGAGCGGACACACAGATACGCAGTATTTT.

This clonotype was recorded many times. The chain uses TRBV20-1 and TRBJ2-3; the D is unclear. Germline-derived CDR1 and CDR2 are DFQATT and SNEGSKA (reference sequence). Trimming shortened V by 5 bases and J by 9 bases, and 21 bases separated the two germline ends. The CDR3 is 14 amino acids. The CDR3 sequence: CSAQIPAGRGTQYF. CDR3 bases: TGCAGTGCTCAAATCCCGGCAGGCCGTGGGACGCAGTATTTT.

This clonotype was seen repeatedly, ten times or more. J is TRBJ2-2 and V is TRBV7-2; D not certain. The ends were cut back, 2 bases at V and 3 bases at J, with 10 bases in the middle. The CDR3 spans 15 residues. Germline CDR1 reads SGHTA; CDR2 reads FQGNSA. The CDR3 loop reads CASSLSVGDTGELFF. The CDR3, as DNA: TGTGCCAGCAGCTTATCGGTCGGAGACACCGGGGAGCTGTTTTTT.

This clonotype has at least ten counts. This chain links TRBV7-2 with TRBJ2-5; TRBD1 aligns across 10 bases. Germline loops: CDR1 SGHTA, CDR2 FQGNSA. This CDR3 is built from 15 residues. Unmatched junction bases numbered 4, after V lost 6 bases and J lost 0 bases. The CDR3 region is CASSSDRGYQETQYF. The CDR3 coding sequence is TGTGCCAGCAGTTCGGACAGGGGGTACCAAGAGACCCAGTACTTC.

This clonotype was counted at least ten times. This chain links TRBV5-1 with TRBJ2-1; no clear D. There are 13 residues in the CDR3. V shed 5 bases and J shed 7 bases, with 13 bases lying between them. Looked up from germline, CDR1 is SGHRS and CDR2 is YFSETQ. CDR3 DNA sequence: TGCGCCAGCAGGCAATTGGGCCGGAATGAGCAGTTCTTC. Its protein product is CASRQLGRNEQFF.

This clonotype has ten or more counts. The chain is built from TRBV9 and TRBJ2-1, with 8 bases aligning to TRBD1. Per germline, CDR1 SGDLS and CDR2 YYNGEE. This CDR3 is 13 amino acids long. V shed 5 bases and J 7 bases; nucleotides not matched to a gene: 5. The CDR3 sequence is CASSQGAGNEQFF. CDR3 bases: TGTGCCAGCAGTCAGGGGGCTGGTAATGAGCAGTTCTTC.

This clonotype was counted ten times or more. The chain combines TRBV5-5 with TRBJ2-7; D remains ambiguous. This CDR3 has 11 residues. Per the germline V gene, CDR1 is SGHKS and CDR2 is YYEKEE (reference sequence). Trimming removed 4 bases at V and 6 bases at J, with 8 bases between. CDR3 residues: CASSKGPEQYF. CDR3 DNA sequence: TGTGCCAGCAGCAAAGGACCCGAGCAGTACTTC.

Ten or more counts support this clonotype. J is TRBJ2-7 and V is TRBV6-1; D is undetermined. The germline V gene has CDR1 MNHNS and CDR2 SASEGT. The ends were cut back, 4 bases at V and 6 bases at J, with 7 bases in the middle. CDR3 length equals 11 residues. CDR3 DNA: TGTGCCAGCAGTGTTTTAGGCGAGCAGTACTTC. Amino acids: CASSVLGEQYF.

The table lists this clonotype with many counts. CDR3 region: CASSLEYADTQYF. In DNA form, the CDR3 reads TGCGCCAGCAGCTTGGAGTACGCAGATACGCAGTATTTT. The chain links TRBV5-1 to TRBJ2-3; D remains unclear. Germline V CDR1 and CDR2: SGHRS, YFSETQ. The CDR3 spans 13 residues. The V gene lost 0 bases and the J gene lost 4 bases, with 6 bases spanning the gap. The whole variable domain, filled in from reference TRBV5-1 and TRBJ2-3, reads KAGVTQTPRYLIKTRGQQVTLSCSPISGHRSVSWYQQTPGQGLQFLFEYFSETQRNKGNFPGRFSGRQFSNSRSEMNVSTLELGDSALYLCASSLEYADTQYFGPGTRLTVL.

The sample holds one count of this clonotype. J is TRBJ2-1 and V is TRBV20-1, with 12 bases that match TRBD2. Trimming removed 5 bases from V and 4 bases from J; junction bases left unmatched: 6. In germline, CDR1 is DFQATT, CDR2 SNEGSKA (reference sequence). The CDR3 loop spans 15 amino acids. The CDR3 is CSAYPLAGGYNEQFF. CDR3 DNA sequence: TGCAGTGCTTACCCACTAGCGGGGGGTTACAATGAGCAGTTCTTC.

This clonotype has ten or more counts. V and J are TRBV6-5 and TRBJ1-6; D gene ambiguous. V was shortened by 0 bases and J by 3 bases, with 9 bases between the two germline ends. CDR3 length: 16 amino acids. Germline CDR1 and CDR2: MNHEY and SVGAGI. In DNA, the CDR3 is TGTGCCAGCAGTTACTCCGGGCAGGACTATAATTCACCCCTCCACTTT. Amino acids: CASSYSGQDYNSPLHF.

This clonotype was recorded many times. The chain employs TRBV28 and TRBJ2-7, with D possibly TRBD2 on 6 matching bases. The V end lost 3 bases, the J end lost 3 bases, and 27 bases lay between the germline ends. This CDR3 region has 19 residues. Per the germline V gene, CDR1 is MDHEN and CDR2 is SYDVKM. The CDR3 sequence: CASSFWGVLGDRHHYEQYF. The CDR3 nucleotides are TGTGCCAGCAGTTTCTGGGGGGTTTTGGGGGACCGTCACCACTACGAGCAGTACTTC.

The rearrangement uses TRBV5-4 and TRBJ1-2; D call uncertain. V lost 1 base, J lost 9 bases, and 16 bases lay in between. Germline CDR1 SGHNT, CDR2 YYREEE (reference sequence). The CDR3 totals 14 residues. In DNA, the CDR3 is TGTGCCAGCAGCTTGTGGCGGGAGGTGCCCAGCTACACCTTC. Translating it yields CASSLWREVPSYTF. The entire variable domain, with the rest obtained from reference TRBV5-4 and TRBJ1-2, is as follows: ETGVTQSPTHLIKTRGQQVTLRCSSQSGHNTVSWYQQALGQGPQFIFQYYREEENGRGNFPPRFSGLQFPNYSSELNVNALELDDSALYLCASSLWREVPSYTFGSGTRLTVV.

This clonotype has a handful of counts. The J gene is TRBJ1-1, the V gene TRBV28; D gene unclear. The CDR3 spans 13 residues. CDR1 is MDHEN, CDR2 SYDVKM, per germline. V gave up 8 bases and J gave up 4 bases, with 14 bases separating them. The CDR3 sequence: CASGIVGSTEAFF. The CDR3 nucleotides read TGTGCCAGCGGAATCGTAGGGTCCACTGAAGCTTTCTTT.